The 28 T cell receptor beta chains in this list originate from one sample, sequenced in a study of T cell responses to AZD1222 COVID-19 vaccine. Generated by immunoSEQ multiplex PCR, the TCRdb table keeps only in-frame clones and is missing some. The table includes 46,000 or so clones, about 90% detected once. Sequenced material: peripheral blood, taken 28 days after the second AZD1222 dose. These receptors were taken from an adult who received the AZD1222 COVID-19 vaccine.

The chain employs TRBV5-6 and TRBJ1-2; no definite D call. In germline, CDR1 is SGHDT, CDR2 YYEEEE. Trimming took 3 bases from V and 0 from J, leaving 6 bases between them. This CDR3 spans 13 amino acids. CDR3 region: CASSWESNYGYTF. DNA of the CDR3: TGTGCCAGCAGCTGGGAGTCTAACTATGGCTACACCTTC. Full variable domain (remainder filled in from reference TRBV5-6 and TRBJ1-2): DAGVTQSPTHLIKTRGQQVTLRCSPKSGHDTVSWYQQALGQGPQFIFQYYEEEERQRGNFPDRFSGHQFPNYSSELNVNALLLGDSALYLCASSWESNYGYTFGSGTRLTVV.

The genes are TRBV5-4 and TRBJ1-2, with D tentatively TRBD1 (6 bases). V dropped 4 bases and J dropped 4 bases, with 20 bases sitting between them. Germline lookup yields CDR1 SGHNT and CDR2 YYREEE (reference sequence). The CDR3 extends over 16 amino acids. This CDR3 is CASSLRTVGQIYGYTF. The CDR3 nucleotides are TGTGCCAGCAGCCTCCGGACAGTGGGCCAGATCTATGGCTACACCTTC.

The J gene is TRBJ2-7, the V gene TRBV5-4; D gene ambiguous. The CDR3 has 14 residues. Germline CDR1 and CDR2: SGHNT and YYREEE (reference sequence). V was clipped by 4 bases and J by 6 bases, with 17 bases between them. Here the CDR3 DNA reads TGTGCCAGCAGCCCCCTACAATCCAGTAGCGAGCAGTACTTC. This encodes CASSPLQSSSEQYF. The variable domain in full, with the rest retrieved from reference TRBV5-4 and TRBJ2-7, is ETGVTQSPTHLIKTRGQQVTLRCSSQSGHNTVSWYQQALGQGPQFIFQYYREEENGRGNFPPRFSGLQFPNYSSELNVNALELDDSALYLCASSPLQSSSEQYFGPGTRLTVT.

This clone was seen a single time. The gene calls are TRBV10-3 and TRBJ1-2, with 10 bases lining up with TRBD1. The germline V gene has CDR1 ENHRY and CDR2 SYGVKD. The V gene end was trimmed by 6 bases and the J gene end by 7 bases; junction bases not matched to a gene: 5. The CDR3 contains 13 residues. Written as DNA, the CDR3 is TGTGCCATCAGATCGGACAGGGGGGCTGGCTACACCTTC. This sequence encodes CAIRSDRGAGYTF.

This clone was recorded a few times. The rearrangement links TRBV29-1 to TRBJ2-7, with 7 bases fitting TRBD1. CDR1 SQVTM and CDR2 ANQGSEA come from the germline V gene. The CDR3 consists of 11 residues. Trimming cost V 7 bases and J 4 bases; bases outside gene matches: 4. As DNA, the CDR3 is TGCAGCGGGGGACAGCCTTACGAGCAGTACTTC. It is translated as CSGGQPYEQYF.

This clone was seen a few times. The V and J genes are TRBV4-1 and TRBJ2-2, with 8 bases matching TRBD2. V gave up 6 bases and J gave up 0 bases; unmatched junction bases: 6. Germline loops: CDR1 MGHRA, CDR2 YSYEKL. The CDR3 is 16 residues long. In nucleotides, the CDR3 is TGCGCCAGCAGGACTAGCGAGGAATCGAACACCGGGGAGCTGTTTTTT. This codes for CASRTSEESNTGELFF.

The chain links TRBV11-2 to TRBJ1-6; possibly TRBD1 for D (6 bases). V was shortened by 0 bases and J by 10 bases, with 25 bases between the two germline ends. Germline CDR1 reads SGHAT; CDR2 reads FQNNGV. There are 19 residues in the CDR3. The CDR3 loop is CASSLDDGSRQVAFSPLHF. The CDR3 coding sequence is TGTGCCAGCAGCTTAGATGATGGGTCGCGACAGGTCGCCTTCTCACCCCTCCACTTT.

Only one count was recorded for this clone. The chain joins TRBV2 to TRBJ2-5; TRBD1 agrees at 9 bases. J gave up 5 bases and V 7 bases, and 8 bases lay outside the gene matches. This CDR3 contains 14 residues. CDR1 is SNHLY, CDR2 FYNNEI, per germline. CDR3 sequence: CASMTGGGGETQYF. The CDR3 region has the DNA TGTGCCAGCATGACAGGGGGAGGAGGGGAGACCCAGTACTTC.

The rearrangement joins TRBV6-1 to TRBJ1-4, with D tentatively TRBD1 (5 bases). Trimming shortened V by 0 bases and J by 4 bases, and 9 bases separated the two germline ends. The CDR3 spans 15 residues. Per the germline V gene, CDR1 is MNHNS and CDR2 is SASEGT. CDR3: CASSEALDSNEKLFF. In DNA, the CDR3 is TGTGCCAGCAGTGAAGCCCTAGACAGTAATGAAAAACTGTTTTTT.

This sequence joins TRBV25-1 and TRBJ1-6; a possible D gene is TRBD1 (6 bases). This CDR3 spans 15 amino acids. V was cut by 0 bases and J by 7 bases, with 10 bases left in between. The germline V gene has CDR1 MGHDK and CDR2 SYGVNS. Here the CDR3 reads CASSEYTGQNSPLHF. The DNA of the CDR3 is TGTGCCAGCAGTGAATATACAGGGCAGAATTCACCCCTCCACTTT.

The chain's CDR3 is CASSFRTSGEETQYF. CDR3 bases: TGTGCCAGTAGCTTTCGGACTAGTGGTGAAGAGACCCAGTACTTC. The V and J genes are TRBV19 and TRBJ2-5, with TRBD2 matching 7 bases. Unmatched junction bases numbered 10, after V lost 6 bases and J lost 3 bases. Germline loops: CDR1 LNHDA, CDR2 SQIVND (reference sequence). This CDR3 is built from 15 residues.

The chain carries TRBV7-2 and TRBJ1-2; D remains unclear. Germline V gene sequence: CDR1 SGHTA, CDR2 FQGNSA. The CDR3 extends over 13 amino acids. V lost 3 bases, J lost 7 bases, and 12 bases lay in between. The CDR3 DNA is TGTGCCAGCAGCTTGAAACGAGGGTCTGGCTACACCTTC. It translates to CASSLKRGSGYTF.

The chain carries TRBV5-4 and TRBJ2-7; D could derive from TRBD1 or TRBD2 (5 bases each). CDR1 and CDR2 (germline): SGHNT, YYREEE (reference sequence). The CDR3 is 13 residues long. Between the trimmed V and J ends, which lost 3 bases and 5 bases, there was a span of 12 bases. In nucleotides, the CDR3 is TGTGCCAGCAGCTCGGGGCCCTGGGACGAGCAGTACTTC. Its protein is CASSSGPWDEQYF.

This clone was seen once. The V call is TRBV6-2 or TRBV6-3, the J call TRBJ2-3; D gene ambiguous. Trimming took 2 bases from V and 4 from J, leaving 1 base between them. This CDR3 comprises 11 residues. The germline V gene has CDR1 MNHEY and CDR2 SVGEGT. For the CDR3, the DNA is TGTGCCAGCAGTTACCCAGATACGCAGTATTTT. It yields the protein CASSYPDTQYF.

The CDR3 reads CASSPGRGGENTQYF. The CDR3 DNA reads as TGTGCCAGCAGCCCCGGCAGAGGGGGAGAAAATACGCAGTATTTT. The chain recombines TRBV7-2 with TRBJ2-3, with D possibly being TRBD1 (6 bases). V lost 5 bases and J 7 bases, leaving 19 bases between the germline ends. The germline CDR1 and CDR2 sequences are SGHTA and FQGNSA. This CDR3 region has 15 residues.

The chain combines TRBV5-4 with TRBJ1-1; TRBD1 is a possible D gene (5 bases). This CDR3 contains 15 residues. The germline V and J ends were trimmed by 4 bases and 0 bases, with 13 bases remaining between them. Germline CDR1 and CDR2: SGHNT and YYREEE (reference sequence). Here the CDR3 reads CASSPIGAMNTEAFF. The CDR3 nucleotides read TGTGCCAGCAGCCCCATTGGGGCCATGAACACTGAAGCTTTCTTT.

The chain combines TRBV19 with TRBJ1-2, with 8 positions matching TRBD1. V shed 3 bases, J shed 4 bases, and the junction held 4 bases outside the gene matches. The CDR3 has 14 amino acids. Germline CDR1 reads LNHDA; CDR2 reads SQIVND (reference sequence). In nucleotides, the CDR3 is TGTGCCAGTAGTATTTCGACAGGGGTCTATGGCTACACCTTC. Protein sequence: CASSISTGVYGYTF.

This chain links TRBV6-6 with TRBJ1-3; 8 bases agree with TRBD1. The CDR3 has 16 amino acids. Per germline, CDR1 MNHNY and CDR2 SVGAGI (reference sequence). V lost 5 bases and J lost 0; bases outside the gene matches: 6. CDR3 loop: CASSQTGTGSGNTIYF. The CDR3, as DNA: TGTGCCAGCAGTCAAACAGGGACAGGCTCTGGAAACACCATATATTTT.

The V call is TRBV30, the J call TRBJ2-3, with 14 bases matching TRBD2. This CDR3 has 14 residues. Germline lookup yields CDR1 GTSNPN and CDR2 SVGIG (reference sequence). V gave up 5 bases and J gave up 7 bases; unmatched junction bases: 5. The CDR3 reads CAWETSGGANTQYF. CDR3 nucleotides: TGTGCCTGGGAGACTAGCGGGGGGGCGAATACGCAGTATTTT.

This chain joins TRBV19 and TRBJ2-3; 11 bases align to TRBD2. Germline CDR1 reads LNHDA; CDR2 reads SQIVND (reference sequence). The CDR3 is made up of 15 amino acids. The ends lost 8 bases at V and 1 base at J; junction bases unmatched: 5. The CDR3 loop reads CASCSGGAGTDTQYF. CDR3 nucleotides: TGTGCCAGTTGTAGCGGGGGGGCCGGCACAGATACGCAGTATTTT.

V is TRBV7-9 and J is TRBJ1-2; D perhaps matches TRBD1 (5 bases). Looked up from germline, CDR1 is SEHNR and CDR2 is FQNEAQ (reference sequence). CDR3 length: 15 residues. Trimming shortened V by 0 bases and J by 4 bases, and 12 bases separated the two germline ends. DNA of the CDR3: TGTGCCAGCAGCTTAGCATCTACAGGATTCTATGGCTACACCTTC. Translated, it gives CASSLASTGFYGYTF. Full variable domain (rest looked up from reference TRBV7-9 and TRBJ1-2): DTGVSQNPRHKITKRGQNVTFRCDPISEHNRLYWYRQTLGQGPEFLTYFQNEAQLEKSRLLSDRFSAERPKGSFSTLEIQRTEQGDSAMYLCASSLASTGFYGYTFGSGTRLTVV.

This rearrangement joins TRBV6-1 to TRBJ2-3; 12 bases map to TRBD1. V was clipped by 0 bases and J by 5 bases; unmatched bases: 3. The CDR3 is 16 amino acids. Germline V gene data show CDR1 as MNHNS and CDR2 as SASEGT. Written as DNA, the CDR3 is TGTGCCAGCAGTGAAGCCGGGACAGGGGGCATAGATACGCAGTATTTT. Translating it yields CASSEAGTGGIDTQYF.

The rearrangement links TRBV7-2 to TRBJ1-4; D is ambiguous. The V gene's germline CDR1 is SGHTA and CDR2 FQGNSA. The CDR3 is made up of 15 amino acids. V was shortened by 1 base and J by 0 bases, with 6 bases between the two germline ends. CDR3 loop: CASSLDGATNEKLFF. For the CDR3, the DNA is TGTGCCAGCAGCTTAGACGGAGCAACTAATGAAAAACTGTTTTTT.

V gene TRBV7-2 combines with J gene TRBJ1-2, with a weak D call TRBD1 (6 bases). Trimming stripped 5 bases from V and 4 bases from J, with 11 bases between. CDR3 size: 13 residues. The germline CDR1 and CDR2 sequences are SGHTA and FQGNSA. The CDR3 loop reads CASSRDTPYGYTF. DNA of the CDR3: TGTGCCAGCAGCCGGGACACCCCCTATGGCTACACCTTC.

This clone was detected a few times. The chain recombines TRBV10-3 with TRBJ1-6; D uncertain. Germline assignment: CDR1 ENHRY and CDR2 SYGVKD. Trimming left V 2 bases short and J 4 bases short, with 9 bases between. There are 15 residues in the CDR3. CDR3: CAISEGGRYNSPLHF. In nucleotides, the CDR3 is TGTGCCATCAGTGAGGGAGGACGGTATAATTCACCCCTCCACTTT.

This clone was picked up a small number of times. The chain joins TRBV10-3 to TRBJ1-5; possibly TRBD1 for D (5 bases). The length of the CDR3 is 15 residues. The germline gives CDR1 ENHRY, CDR2 SYGVKD. V was pared by 0 bases and J by 3 bases, with 9 bases between. CDR3 amino acids: CAISESGGNNQPQHF. CDR3 DNA sequence: TGTGCCATCAGTGAGTCGGGGGGGAACAATCAGCCCCAGCATTTT.

The rearrangement uses TRBV4-2 and TRBJ2-3; D ambiguous. The CDR3 loop spans 11 amino acids. V lost 4 bases to trimming and J lost 2 bases, with 1 base between them. Germline V gives CDR1 LGHNA, CDR2 YNFKEQ. In DNA form, the CDR3 reads TGTGCCAGCAGCCTCACAGATACGCAGTATTTT. Encoded protein: CASSLTDTQYF.

This chain links TRBV18 with TRBJ2-1; perhaps TRBD1 as D (6 bases). Trimming cost V 3 bases and J 7 bases, with 19 bases left between them. This CDR3 has 16 residues. Per germline, CDR1 KGHSH and CDR2 LQKENI. The CDR3 loop reads CASSPSTGRGSNEQFF. For the CDR3, the DNA is TGTGCCAGCTCACCCTCGACAGGAAGAGGTTCAAATGAGCAGTTCTTC.